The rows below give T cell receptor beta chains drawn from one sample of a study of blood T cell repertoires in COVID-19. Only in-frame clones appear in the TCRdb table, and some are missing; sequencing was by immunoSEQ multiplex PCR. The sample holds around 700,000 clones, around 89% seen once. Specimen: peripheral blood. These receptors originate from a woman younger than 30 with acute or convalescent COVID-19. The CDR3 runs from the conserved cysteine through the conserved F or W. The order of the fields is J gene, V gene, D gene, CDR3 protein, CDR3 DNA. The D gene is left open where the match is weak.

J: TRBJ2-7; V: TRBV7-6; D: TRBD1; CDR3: CASSLGSGTGGHEQYF; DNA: TGTGCCAGCAGCTTAGGTTCCGGGACAGGGGGCCACGAGCAGTACTTC
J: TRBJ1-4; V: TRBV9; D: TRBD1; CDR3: CASSETGENFNEKLFF; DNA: TGTGCCAGCAGCGAGACAGGGGAGAATTTCAATGAAAAACTGTTTTTT
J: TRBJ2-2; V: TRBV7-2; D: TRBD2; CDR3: CASSVPGTSDYTGELFF; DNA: TGTGCCAGCAGCGTACCCGGGACTAGCGACTACACCGGGGAGCTGTTTTTT
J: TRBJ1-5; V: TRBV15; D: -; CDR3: CATSRDLGDQPQHF; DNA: TGTGCCACCAGCAGAGATCTAGGCGATCAGCCCCAGCATTTT
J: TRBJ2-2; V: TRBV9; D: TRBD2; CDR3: CASSVVGRDTGELFF; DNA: TGTGCCAGCAGCGTAGTAGGGAGGGACACCGGGGAGCTGTTTTTT
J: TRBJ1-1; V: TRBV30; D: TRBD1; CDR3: CAWNTNRGLDEAFF; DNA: TGTGCCTGGAATACTAACAGGGGGCTGGATGAAGCTTTCTTT
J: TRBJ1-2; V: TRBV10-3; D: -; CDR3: CAISESNSYGYTF; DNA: TGTGCCATCAGTGAGTCGAACAGCTATGGCTACACCTTC
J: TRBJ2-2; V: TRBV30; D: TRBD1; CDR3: CAWSPQGAYGELFF; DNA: TGTGCCTGGAGTCCCCAGGGGGCTTACGGGGAGCTGTTTTTT
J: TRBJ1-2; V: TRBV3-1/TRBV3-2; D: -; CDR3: CASSPDAYRTIYGYTF; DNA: TGTGCCAGCAGCCCAGATGCCTATAGAACCATCTATGGCTACACCTTC
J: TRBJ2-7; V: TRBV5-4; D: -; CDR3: CASSLERGGEQYF; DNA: TGTGCCAGCAGCTTGGAACGAGGGGGCGAGCAGTACTTC
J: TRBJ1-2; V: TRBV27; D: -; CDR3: CASSSGPANYGYTF; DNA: TGTGCCAGCAGCTCGGGTCCCGCTAACTATGGCTACACCTTC
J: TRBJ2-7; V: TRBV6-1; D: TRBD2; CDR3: CASSEAQAGAYEQYF; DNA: TGTGCCAGCAGTGAAGCGCAGGCGGGGGCCTACGAGCAGTACTTC
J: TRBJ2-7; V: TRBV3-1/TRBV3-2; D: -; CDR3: CASSPVQARGEQYF; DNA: TGTGCCAGCAGCCCGGTTCAGGCCAGGGGCGAGCAGTACTTC
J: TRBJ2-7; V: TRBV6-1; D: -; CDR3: CASSDPSIPGHLPYEQYF; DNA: TGTGCCAGCAGTGACCCTTCGATACCGGGACACCTTCCCTACGAGCAGTACTTC
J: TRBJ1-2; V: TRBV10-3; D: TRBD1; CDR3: CAISDPTGFYGYTF; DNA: TGTGCCATCAGTGACCCGACAGGGTTCTATGGCTACACCTTC
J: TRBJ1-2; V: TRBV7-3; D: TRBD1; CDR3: CASSRDSEANYGYTF; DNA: TGTGCCAGCAGCCGGGACAGTGAAGCTAACTATGGCTACACCTTC
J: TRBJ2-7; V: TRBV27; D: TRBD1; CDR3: CASSLPRRGPDSYEQYF; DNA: TGTGCCAGCAGTCTTCCTCGCAGGGGGCCCGACTCCTACGAGCAGTACTTC
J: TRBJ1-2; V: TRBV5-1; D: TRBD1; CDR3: CASSAGQVEYGYTF; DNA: TGCGCCAGCAGCGCAGGACAGGTCGAGTATGGCTACACCTTC
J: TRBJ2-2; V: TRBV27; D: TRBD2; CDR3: CASSFLAGGLTNTGELFF; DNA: TGTGCCAGCAGTTTCCTAGCGGGGGGGCTCACGAACACCGGGGAGCTGTTTTTT
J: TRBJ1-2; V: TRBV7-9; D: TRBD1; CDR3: CASSLSGTGGYGYTF; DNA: TGTGCCAGCAGCTTATCAGGGACAGGGGGCTATGGCTACACCTTC
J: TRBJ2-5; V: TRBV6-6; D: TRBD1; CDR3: CASSSATGQETQYF; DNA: TGTGCCAGCAGTTCCGCGACAGGGCAAGAGACCCAGTACTTC
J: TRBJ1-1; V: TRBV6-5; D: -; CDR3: CASRPSLRMNTEAFF; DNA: TGTGCCAGCAGACCTTCATTGCGGATGAACACTGAAGCTTTCTTT
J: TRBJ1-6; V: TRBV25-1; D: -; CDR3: CASSEYRGSISPLHF; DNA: TGTGCCAGCAGTGAATATCGGGGATCCATTTCACCCCTCCACTTT
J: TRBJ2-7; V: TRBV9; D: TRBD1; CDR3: CASSVGTDFYEQYF; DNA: TGTGCCAGCAGCGTCGGGACAGATTTCTACGAGCAGTACTTC
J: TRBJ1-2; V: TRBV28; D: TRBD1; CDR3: CASSYPDRGNYGYTF; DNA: TGTGCCAGCAGTTACCCCGACAGGGGTAACTATGGCTACACCTTC
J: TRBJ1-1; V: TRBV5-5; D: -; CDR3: CASTVGRKLHTEAFF; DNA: TGTGCCAGCACCGTGGGGCGGAAGCTTCACACTGAAGCTTTCTTT
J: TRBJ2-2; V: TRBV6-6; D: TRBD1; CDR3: CASSPPGTDTGELFF; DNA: TGTGCCAGCAGCCCACCTGGGACAGACACCGGGGAGCTGTTTTTT
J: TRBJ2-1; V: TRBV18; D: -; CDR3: CASSPAGNEQFF; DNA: TGTGCCAGCTCACCTGCGGGGAATGAGCAGTTCTTC
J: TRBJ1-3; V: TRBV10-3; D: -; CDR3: CASVEQGSGNTIYF; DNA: TGTGCCTCAGTGGAACAGGGATCTGGAAACACCATATATTTT
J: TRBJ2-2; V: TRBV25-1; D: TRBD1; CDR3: CASSARTGGYTGELFF; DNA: TGTGCCAGCAGTGCAAGGACAGGGGGATACACCGGGGAGCTGTTTTTT